Listed below are T cell receptor beta chains from one sample, sequenced in a study of cytomegalovirus exposure and HLA in healthy donors. Sequencing was performed with immunoSEQ multiplex PCR; in TCRdb, only in-frame clones are kept and a portion is missing. The sample carries about 180,000 clones, around 80% recorded once. Sequencing was carried out using PBMCs. These receptors all come from a girl under 18 in good health and CMV-seropositive. The CDR3 runs from the conserved cysteine through the conserved F or W. The order of the fields is J gene, clone size, D gene, V gene, CDR3 DNA, CDR3 protein. The D gene is left open where the match is weak. Rows give clone size only sometimes, using once, few, many, or a class for an expanded clone.

j_call: TRBJ2-3
clone_size: -
d_call: -
v_call: TRBV29-1
cdr3_nt: TGCAGCGCCGAGCGGGTAACAGATACGCAGTATTTT
cdr3_aa: CSAERVTDTQYF

j_call: TRBJ2-1
clone_size: once
d_call: TRBD2
v_call: TRBV5-6
cdr3_nt: TGTGCCAGCAGCTCTAGCGGGTCTTCCTACAATGAGCAGTTCTTC
cdr3_aa: CASSSSGSSYNEQFF

j_call: TRBJ1-3
clone_size: once
d_call: TRBD1
v_call: TRBV5-1
cdr3_nt: TGCGCCAGCAGCTCCGGGACAGGGATCGGAAACACCATATATTTT
cdr3_aa: CASSSGTGIGNTIYF

j_call: TRBJ1-4
clone_size: -
d_call: TRBD1
v_call: TRBV4-1
cdr3_nt: TGCGCCAGCAGCCAAGATAGGGACAGGCCGAGAGATGAAAAACTGTTTTTT
cdr3_aa: CASSQDRDRPRDEKLFF

j_call: TRBJ2-7
clone_size: few
d_call: -
v_call: TRBV5-1
cdr3_nt: TGCGCCAGCAGTCCGGCCGGGACTGAAATCTACGAGCAGTACTTC
cdr3_aa: CASSPAGTEIYEQYF

j_call: TRBJ2-5
clone_size: -
d_call: -
v_call: TRBV4-1
cdr3_nt: TGCGCCAGCAGCCAAGTAATTCTAGAGACCCAGTACTTC
cdr3_aa: CASSQVILETQYF

j_call: TRBJ2-2
clone_size: -
d_call: TRBD1
v_call: TRBV7-9
cdr3_nt: TGTGCCAGCACCCTACAGGGGGCACTAACCGGGGAGCTGTTTTTT
cdr3_aa: CASTLQGALTGELFF

j_call: TRBJ2-2
clone_size: -
d_call: -
v_call: TRBV7-6
cdr3_nt: TGTGCCAGCAGCTTTTTGACTTTGAACACCGGGGAGCTGTTTTTT
cdr3_aa: CASSFLTLNTGELFF

j_call: TRBJ2-7
clone_size: once
d_call: -
v_call: TRBV7-2
cdr3_nt: TGTGCCAGCACGAGACCGGGAGCCTACGACGAGCAGTACTTC
cdr3_aa: CASTRPGAYDEQYF

j_call: TRBJ1-2
clone_size: -
d_call: TRBD1
v_call: TRBV27
cdr3_nt: TGTGCCAGCAGTCCCGCGGGGACAGGGTGGAATGGCTACACCTTC
cdr3_aa: CASSPAGTGWNGYTF

j_call: TRBJ2-7
clone_size: -
d_call: -
v_call: TRBV5-8
cdr3_nt: -
cdr3_aa: CASSLVGAGSYF

j_call: TRBJ1-3
clone_size: -
d_call: -
v_call: TRBV19
cdr3_nt: TGTGCCAGTAGTATTATCGGGAACACCTCCTCTGGAAACACCATATATTTT
cdr3_aa: CASSIIGNTSSGNTIYF

j_call: TRBJ1-2
clone_size: -
d_call: TRBD1
v_call: TRBV5-1
cdr3_nt: TGCGCCAGCAGCTTCGGGACAGGGAGGGGAGGGGATGGCTACACCTTC
cdr3_aa: CASSFGTGRGGDGYTF

j_call: TRBJ1-4
clone_size: -
d_call: TRBD1
v_call: TRBV6-6
cdr3_nt: TGTGCCAGCAGTTACGCGACAGGGTCGGGAAAACTGTTTTTT
cdr3_aa: CASSYATGSGKLFF

j_call: TRBJ2-3
clone_size: -
d_call: -
v_call: TRBV7-9
cdr3_nt: TGTGCCAGCAGCTTAGCGGCAACAGATACGCAGTATTTT
cdr3_aa: CASSLAATDTQYF

j_call: TRBJ2-7
clone_size: few
d_call: TRBD2
v_call: TRBV6-1
cdr3_nt: TGTGCCAGTAAGCCAGCGGGAGAGGGCTACGAGCAGTACTTC
cdr3_aa: CASKPAGEGYEQYF

j_call: TRBJ1-5
clone_size: -
d_call: TRBD1
v_call: TRBV19
cdr3_nt: TGTGCCAGTAGCCTGACAGGGGATAGCAATCAGCCCCAGCATTTT
cdr3_aa: CASSLTGDSNQPQHF

j_call: TRBJ2-7
clone_size: -
d_call: TRBD2
v_call: TRBV30
cdr3_nt: TGTGCCTGGATCCCTAGCGGGAGGGCGCCCTACGAGCAGTACTTC
cdr3_aa: CAWIPSGRAPYEQYF

j_call: TRBJ2-5
clone_size: -
d_call: TRBD2
v_call: TRBV7-9
cdr3_nt: TGTGCCAGCACCGTTTTGGGGGAGGGGTCGGAGACCCAGTACTTC
cdr3_aa: CASTVLGEGSETQYF

j_call: TRBJ1-2
clone_size: -
d_call: TRBD1
v_call: TRBV14
cdr3_nt: TGTGCCAGCAGCCAAGATAGAACCGGGACAGGGGGCCTTTGCTATGGCTACACCTTC
cdr3_aa: CASSQDRTGTGGLCYGYTF

j_call: TRBJ2-2
clone_size: -
d_call: TRBD1
v_call: TRBV7-9
cdr3_nt: TGTGCCAGCAGCTTAGGGGACAGGGGCACCGGGGAGCTGTTTTTT
cdr3_aa: CASSLGDRGTGELFF

j_call: TRBJ1-3
clone_size: -
d_call: -
v_call: TRBV29-1
cdr3_nt: TGCAGCGGTACAGTTAATGGAAACACCATATATTTT
cdr3_aa: CSGTVNGNTIYF

j_call: TRBJ2-1
clone_size: -
d_call: TRBD2
v_call: TRBV2
cdr3_nt: TGTGCCAGCAGCACTAGCGGGGGCAATGAGCAGTTCTTC
cdr3_aa: CASSTSGGNEQFF

j_call: TRBJ2-7
clone_size: -
d_call: TRBD2
v_call: TRBV10-2
cdr3_nt: TGCGCCAGCAGTGGAAGGGCTAGCGGGAGACTAAGGGAGCAGTACTTC
cdr3_aa: CASSGRASGRLREQYF

j_call: TRBJ2-5
clone_size: -
d_call: -
v_call: TRBV6-1
cdr3_nt: TGTGCCAGCAGTACAGGCGGGGTCCAAGAGACCCAGTACTTC
cdr3_aa: CASSTGGVQETQYF

j_call: TRBJ2-1
clone_size: -
d_call: TRBD2
v_call: TRBV7-9
cdr3_nt: TGTGCCAGCAGCTTAAGGTTTGGGATAGCGGGAGGATCAAACAATGAGCAGTTCTTC
cdr3_aa: CASSLRFGIAGGSNNEQFF

j_call: TRBJ2-1
clone_size: -
d_call: TRBD2
v_call: TRBV27
cdr3_nt: TGTGCCAGCAGTTTATCTCCTAGCGGGAACGATGAGCAGTTCTTC
cdr3_aa: CASSLSPSGNDEQFF

j_call: TRBJ1-4
clone_size: few
d_call: TRBD1
v_call: TRBV7-6
cdr3_nt: TGTGCCAGCAGCCCAGGGGGAGCTAATGAAAAACTGTTTTTT
cdr3_aa: CASSPGGANEKLFF

j_call: TRBJ2-6
clone_size: few
d_call: -
v_call: TRBV6-1
cdr3_nt: TGTGCCAGCAGTGGGGAGCATACTGGGGCCAACGTCCTGACTTTC
cdr3_aa: CASSGEHTGANVLTF